This T cell receptor (beta chain) emerged from a study of regulatory and conventional T cells in RAG deficiency. TCRdb's table, derived via immunoSEQ multiplex PCR, lists solely in-frame clones and lacks some. The repertoire holds 6,000 to 8,500 clones, 82% seen once, with 9.5% to 15% in the top ten. These records were also assigned to another study, of regulatory T cells. As that report states: The primer mix had 52 TRBV and 13 TRBJ primers.

The sample taken for sequencing was CD8+ T cells sorted from blood. The TCR sequence derives from a human donor in good health.

Written as DNA, the CDR3 is TGTGCCAGCAGCTTGGCAGGGGAAGTCGGTAATCAGCCCCAGCATTTT. Its translation: CASSLAGEVGNQPQHF. The J gene is TRBJ1-5, the V gene TRBV5-5, with D perhaps TRBD1 (6 bases). The CDR3 spans 16 residues. Germline-derived CDR1 and CDR2 are SGHKS and YYEKEE (reference sequence). Between the trimmed V and J ends, which lost 0 bases and 4 bases, there was a span of 14 bases.